The entry below describes one T cell receptor (beta chain). Its cognate antigen has yet to be identified. Nothing much larger sits one base from this clone, and base qualities are not available. The data are from a study of shared clonotypes between healthy human individuals (dated by TCRdb to between 2020 and 2021). About the full investigation: A couple of women and a few men aged 18 to 49 years were included in the cohort. To estimate repertoire size and how much clonotype sharing occurs between individuals, the study deeply sequenced the blood TCR repertoires of five or six healthy adults. Each donor's leukapheresis produced roughly between roughly 0.85 and 10 billion PBMCs. Per donor, three plates each were used for CD4 naive and CD4 memory, two for CD8 naive, and one for CD8 memory. Libraries were prepared and TCR repertoires were sequenced by different laboratories using diverse techniques, in order to increase sequencing depth and limit assay-specific biases. Broad study findings and their caveats: Rarefaction of sorted-subset datasets indicated incomplete sequencing despite the large sequencing depth. The small number of donors limited the genetic and exposure-history diversity represented. Compared with non-shared clonotypes, the clonotypes found in all four sorted-subset donors had higher generation probabilities. When several donors were compared, the shared fraction of clonotypes was roughly 5% for naive CD4, less than 4% for naive CD8, 2% to 2.5% for memory CD4, and under 0.5% for memory CD8. Estimated clonotype richness was generally larger for naive than for memory subsets. Pairwise subsampling led to the expectation that sequencing depth would affect the degree of clonotype sharing among donors. Only blood was sampled, and tissue TCR repertoires likely differ from those in blood.

TCR CDR3 regions were amplified from genomic DNA by multiplex PCR using the deep immunoSEQ assay. Extracted genomic DNA from each cell subset was distributed evenly across all wells of several immunoSEQ 96-well plates, and each plate was treated as a replicate. For sorted subsets, each replicate PCR was loaded with around 220 ng genomic DNA, equivalent to some 31,000 T cell genomes. Purified libraries were measured with a Qubit 3.0 fluorometer, size-checked on a Bioanalyzer 2100, and measured again with the KAPA Library Quantification kit. Every immunoSEQ 96-well plate was sequenced on a dedicated single-read 150-cycle Illumina NextSeq 550 flow cell. The authors processed their data as follows. Because the immunoSEQ output held only junctional sequences and lacked quality scores, the filtering could not match the filtering applied to full-length reads. To assign V/J genes and CDR3, sequences were annotated using PyIR, a Python wrapper for IgBLAST v1.9, with IMGT germline references. Reads with weak V/J assignments (E-value above 1e-6), missing CDR3, stop codons, out-of-frame junctions, or ambiguous translated residues were removed. V3J clonotypes were defined as sequences sharing an identical inferred V gene, J gene, and CDR3 amino acid sequence. Percentage overlap between repertoires was calculated by dividing the number of shared unique clonotypes by the size of the smaller repertoire. Repertoire richness was assessed with RTK rarefaction, the Chao1 estimator, and Recon v2.1 estimates of unobserved clonotypes. Generation probabilities were computed with OLGA for all TCRbeta clonotypes obtained by the gDNA method from four donors. TCRdb took over this immuneACCESS table, retaining in-frame rearrangements with V and J assigned. Such tables are incomplete; in checked studies, under half of the missing clones stem from an unresolved V gene, and the remainder is unexplained. The V and J calls and clone size were taken over from that table, and D and trimming were inferred from the DNA. This sample comprises approximately 2,200,000 clones, about 92% of them detected only once. The biggest ten clones account for roughly 1.7% of the sample.

V is shortened by 4 bases, J by 3 bases, and the region joining them spans 13 bases. Reading the germline V gene gives CDR1 MNHEY and CDR2 SVGAGI. The CDR3 sequence holds 16 residues, the cysteine and phenylalanine included. Only the CDR3 region is kept as DNA, spanning 48 bases read in frame from base 1. For the CD8 naive samples, CD45RO-negative cells were positively selected for CCR7, yielding a CD45RA+CCR7+ population from which TemRA cells were excluded. Healthy HIV-negative adults with no recently reported acute infections or vaccinations were included as donors. Every donor was a Caucasian adult residing in Nashville, Tennessee, USA. Blood was collected by leukapheresis, and PBMCs were isolated by Ficoll-Histopaque density gradient centrifugation and then cryopreserved in liquid nitrogen vapor phase. Purity and quantity of every magnetically sorted T cell population were checked by analytical flow cytometry. Genomic DNA was isolated from each sorted fraction and quantified by UV absorbance on a Nanodrop 2000c.

The origin of this receptor is a man aged 18 to 29 in good health. Some clones in this sample may be carry-over from other donors' samples. The sequencing sample was made of naive CD8+ T cells from PBMCs. Per the publication, the cell subset or site label means: CD45RA+CCR7+. The rearranged chain carries TRBV6-5 and TRBJ2-6, with no reliable assignment of the D segment. The DNA reads TGTGCCAGCAGTTCTTGGGAATTGGGTGGGGCCAACGTCCTGACTTTC. It specifies CASSSWELGGANVLTF.